This is a list of T cell receptor beta chains from one sample in a study of radiation and T cells in renal cell carcinoma. Profiling relied on immunoSEQ multiplex PCR, and the TCRdb table lists in-frame clones only, not all of them. The repertoire consists of 120,000 to 150,000 clones, with less than 90% occurring once and the leading ten covering roughly 4.1%. This specimen consisted of blood, obtained from a patient whose treatment included radiotherapy and nephrectomy. The source of these receptors is a woman in her 70s with renal cell carcinoma. CDR3s include the opening cysteine and the closing phenylalanine or tryptophan. D genes are given only for firm matches. Part of the rows lack a size; the others show once, few, many or a class for expanded clones.

abundance	v_gene	d_gene	j_gene	CDR3aa	CDR3nt
NA	TRBV6-1	TRBD1	TRBJ2-1	CASSGTWTGLNEQFF	TGTGCCAGCAGTGGAACCTGGACAGGCCTCAATGAGCAGTTCTTC
NA	TRBV28	TRBD1	TRBJ1-4	CASIRGRDEKLFF	TGTGCCAGCATCAGGGGGCGAGATGAAAAACTGTTTTTT
NA	TRBV5-1	NA	TRBJ2-2	CASRGMGGGNTGELFF	TGCGCCAGCCGGGGAATGGGGGGCGGCAACACCGGGGAGCTGTTTTTT
NA	TRBV30	NA	TRBJ2-1	CAWSYGGLNFDEQFF	TGTGCCTGGTCATATGGGGGGCTAAATTTCGATGAGCAGTTCTTC
NA	TRBV6-1	NA	TRBJ1-1	CASSESRLNTEAFF	TGTGCCAGCAGTGAATCGCGGCTGAACACTGAAGCTTTCTTT
NA	TRBV6-5	TRBD2	TRBJ2-5	CASSYPSGGLWETQYF	TGTGCCAGCAGTTACCCGAGCGGGGGGCTGTGGGAGACCCAGTACTTC
NA	TRBV7-7	TRBD2	TRBJ2-5	CASSRGLAETQYF	TGTGCTAGCAGCCGGGGACTAGCGGAGACCCAGTACTTC
NA	TRBV2	NA	TRBJ1-3	CASSGGTGNTIYF	TGTGCCAGCAGTGGGGGGACTGGAAACACCATATATTTT
few	TRBV5-1	NA	TRBJ1-6	CASSLEGGPLHF	TGCGCCAGCAGCCTGGAGGGGGGACCCCTCCACTTT
NA	TRBV29-1	NA	TRBJ2-1	CSVAGGRDRGEQFF	TGCAGCGTTGCGGGTGGCAGGGATCGCGGTGAGCAGTTCTTC
NA	TRBV7-6	NA	TRBJ1-4	CASSLVAGGGKNEKLFF	TGTGCCAGCAGCTTAGTCGCGGGGGGCGGAAAGAATGAAAAACTGTTTTTT
NA	TRBV19	NA	TRBJ1-2	CASSIDQGRGGYTF	TGTGCCAGTAGTATAGATCAGGGAAGAGGTGGCTACACCTTC
NA	TRBV29-1	NA	TRBJ1-2	CSVGGYTF	TGCAGCGTTGGAGGCTACACCTTC
NA	TRBV11-2	NA	TRBJ1-1	CASSGGDFPRGEAFF	TGTGCCAGCAGCGGAGGGGACTTTCCGAGAGGTGAAGCTTTCTTT
NA	TRBV30	NA	TRBJ1-6	CAWSSGSSYNSPLHF	TGTGCCTGGAGTTCAGGGAGCTCCTATAATTCACCCCTCCACTTT
NA	TRBV7-2	TRBD1	TRBJ1-2	CASSLEGARGYTF	TGTGCCAGCAGCTTAGAGGGGGCTCGGGGCTACACCTTC
NA	TRBV28	TRBD2	TRBJ2-3	CASSFQRGNTDTQYF	TGTGCCAGCAGTTTCCAGCGGGGAAACACAGATACGCAGTATTTT
NA	TRBV9	NA	TRBJ1-1	CASSSRAGPNTEAFF	TGTGCCAGCAGCTCCCGGGCAGGGCCGAACACTGAAGCTTTCTTT
NA	TRBV7-2	NA	TRBJ1-3	CASSFQGDFGNTIYF	TGTGCCAGCAGCTTTCAGGGTGATTTTGGAAACACCATATATTTT
NA	TRBV6-1	NA	TRBJ2-2	CASSVSRYEANTGELFF	TGTGCCAGCAGTGTAAGCCGGTACGAGGCGAACACCGGGGAGCTGTTTTTT
NA	TRBV6-1	NA	TRBJ2-6	CASSARTQSLSGANVLTF	TGTGCCAGCAGTGCACGGACGCAAAGTCTCTCTGGGGCCAACGTCCTGACTTTC
NA	TRBV29-1	NA	TRBJ1-2	CSAGRGAGSYGYTF	TGCAGCGCCGGTCGGGGGGCCGGATCCTATGGCTACACCTTC
NA	TRBV7-2	TRBD1	TRBJ1-2	CASSFRDRLGYGYTF	TGTGCCAGCAGCTTCCGGGACAGGCTGGGGTATGGCTACACCTTC
NA	TRBV5-8	NA	TRBJ1-6	CASSLMKGGNSPLHF	TGTGCCAGCAGCTTGATGAAGGGCGGCAATTCACCCCTCCACTTT
few	TRBV19	NA	TRBJ1-5	CASSPGTLNQPQHF	TGTGCCAGTAGTCCCGGGACACTCAATCAGCCCCAGCATTTT
NA	TRBV6-1	NA	TRBJ1-3	CASSESLGGNTIYF	TGTGCCAGCAGTGAATCTTTGGGTGGAAACACCATATATTTT
NA	TRBV11-3	TRBD2	TRBJ2-3	CASSRRVSGGPRDTQYF	TGTGCCAGCAGCCGACGGGTTAGCGGGGGGCCAAGAGATACGCAGTATTTT
NA	TRBV2	NA	TRBJ2-3	CASREGTFPDTQYF	TGTGCCAGCAGGGAAGGGACCTTCCCAGATACGCAGTATTTT
once	TRBV2	NA	TRBJ2-1	CASTGSDRNNEQFF	TGTGCCAGCACCGGGTCGGACAGAAACAATGAGCAGTTCTTC
NA	TRBV19	NA	TRBJ1-2	CASSIRARSWEVSGYTF	TGTGCCAGTAGCATTCGCGCCCGGTCTTGGGAGGTCTCTGGCTACACCTTC
NA	TRBV19	TRBD1	TRBJ1-1	CASSKTGVGTEAFF	TGTGCCAGTAGTAAGACAGGGGTCGGAACTGAAGCTTTCTTT
NA	TRBV27	NA	TRBJ1-5	CASSSTGRYQPQHF	TGTGCCAGCAGTTCAACAGGGCGTTATCAGCCCCAGCATTTT
NA	TRBV2	TRBD1	TRBJ1-2	CASTNRDRRRYGYTF	TGTGCCAGCACCAACCGGGACAGGAGACGCTATGGCTACACCTTC
NA	TRBV11-2	TRBD1	TRBJ1-2	CASSQGQGGYGYTF	TGTGCCAGCAGCCAGGGACAGGGAGGTTATGGCTACACCTTC
NA	TRBV9	NA	TRBJ2-5	CASSVAPVGLLAKETQYF	TGTGCCAGCAGCGTAGCTCCCGTCGGACTACTAGCTAAGGAGACCCAGTACTTC
few	TRBV19	NA	TRBJ1-1	CASKHWNTEAFF	TGTGCCAGTAAACACTGGAACACTGAAGCTTTCTTT
NA	TRBV13	TRBD2	TRBJ2-3	CASSSSGGAGNTQYF	TGTGCCAGCAGCTCTAGCGGGGGGGCCGGGAATACGCAGTATTTT
NA	TRBV2	TRBD2	TRBJ2-7	CASTAGGTYEQYF	TGTGCCAGCACGGCGGGGGGTACCTACGAGCAGTACTTC
NA	TRBV5-4	NA	TRBJ2-1	CASSSTHGVQFF	TGTGCCAGCAGCTCGACCCACGGAGTGCAGTTCTTC
NA	TRBV5-6	NA	TRBJ2-1	CASSLPGRILYNEQFF	TGTGCCAGCAGCTTACCTGGACGGATCCTCTACAATGAGCAGTTCTTC
NA	TRBV9	NA	TRBJ2-6	CASSVGGRVYSGANVLTF	TGTGCCAGCAGCGTAGGGGGGCGAGTGTACTCTGGGGCCAACGTCCTGACTTTC
NA	TRBV14	TRBD2	TRBJ2-1	CASSSPSGGSYNEQFF	TGTGCCAGCAGCTCACCTAGCGGGGGGTCTTACAATGAGCAGTTCTTC
NA	TRBV19	NA	TRBJ1-1	CASSMLGGTEAFF	TGTGCCAGTAGTATGCTGGGGGGGACTGAAGCTTTCTTT
NA	TRBV27	NA	TRBJ1-3	CASSRRGVSGNTIYF	TGTGCCAGCAGTCGGAGGGGAGTATCTGGAAACACCATATATTTT
NA	TRBV5-6	NA	TRBJ2-3	CASSLDYGQTPDTQYF	TGTGCCAGCAGCTTGGATTATGGGCAGACACCAGATACGCAGTATTTT
few	TRBV6-5	NA	TRBJ1-1	CASSYLDSSEAFF	TGTGCCAGCAGTTACCTTGACAGCTCTGAAGCTTTCTTT
NA	TRBV2	TRBD1	TRBJ2-7	CASRTGTGGIYEQYF	TGTGCCAGCAGAACTGGGACAGGGGGCATCTACGAGCAGTACTTC
NA	TRBV11-3	NA	TRBJ2-7	CASSPGLARTYEQYF	TGTGCCAGCAGCCCGGGGCTAGCGAGAACCTACGAGCAGTACTTC
NA	TRBV13	TRBD2	TRBJ2-2	CASSPRLAGGTGELFF	TGTGCCAGCAGCCCCCGACTAGCGGGGGGCACCGGGGAGCTGTTTTTT
NA	TRBV6-4	NA	TRBJ1-6	CASSDTGRSPLHF	TGTGCCAGCAGTGATACAGGGCGCTCACCCCTCCACTTT
NA	TRBV10-3	TRBD2	TRBJ2-1	CAITPSGGQSSYNEQFF	TGTGCCATCACACCTAGCGGGGGGCAAAGCTCCTACAATGAGCAGTTCTTC
once	TRBV7-2	NA	TRBJ1-6	CASSLKWSSPLHF	TGTGCCAGCAGCTTGAAATGGTCCTCACCCCTCCACTTT
NA	TRBV6-5	NA	TRBJ2-2	CASSYHRVTNTGELFF	TGTGCCAGCAGTTACCACAGGGTGACCAACACCGGGGAGCTGTTTTTT
NA	TRBV5-1	TRBD1	TRBJ2-5	CASSFGTGGSETQYF	TGCGCCAGCAGCTTCGGGACAGGGGGCTCTGAGACCCAGTACTTC
NA	TRBV5-8	NA	TRBJ2-7	CASSFRQGFYEQYF	TGTGCCAGCAGCTTTCGACAAGGTTTCTACGAGCAGTACTTC